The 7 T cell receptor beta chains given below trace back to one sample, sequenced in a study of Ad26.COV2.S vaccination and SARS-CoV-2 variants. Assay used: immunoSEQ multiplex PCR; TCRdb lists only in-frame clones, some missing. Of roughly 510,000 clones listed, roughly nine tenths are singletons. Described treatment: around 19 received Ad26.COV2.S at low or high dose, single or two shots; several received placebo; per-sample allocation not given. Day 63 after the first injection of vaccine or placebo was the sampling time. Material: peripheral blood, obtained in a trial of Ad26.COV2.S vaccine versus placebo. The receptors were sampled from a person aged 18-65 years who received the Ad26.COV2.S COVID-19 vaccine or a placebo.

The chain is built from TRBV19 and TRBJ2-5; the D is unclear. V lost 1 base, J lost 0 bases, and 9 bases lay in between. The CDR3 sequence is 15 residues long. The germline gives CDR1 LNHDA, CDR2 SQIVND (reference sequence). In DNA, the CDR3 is TGTGCCAGTAGTATAGGTGGCATCCACCAAGAGACCCAGTACTTC. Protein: CASSIGGIHQETQYF.

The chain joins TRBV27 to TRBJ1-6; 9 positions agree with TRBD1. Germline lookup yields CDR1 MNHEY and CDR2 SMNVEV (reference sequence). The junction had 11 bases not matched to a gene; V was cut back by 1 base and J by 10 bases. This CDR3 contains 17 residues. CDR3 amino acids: CASSLWPNTGGGSPLHF. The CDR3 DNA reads TGTGCCAGCAGTTTATGGCCTAATACAGGGGGCGGCTCACCCCTCCACTTT.

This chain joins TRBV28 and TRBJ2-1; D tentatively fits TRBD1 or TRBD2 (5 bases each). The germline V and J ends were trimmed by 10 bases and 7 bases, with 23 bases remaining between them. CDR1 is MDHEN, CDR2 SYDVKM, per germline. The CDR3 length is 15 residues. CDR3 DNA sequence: TGTGCCACCATAGATGGGGGAAGTTCTAGGAATGAGCAGTTCTTC. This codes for CATIDGGSSRNEQFF.

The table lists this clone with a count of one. DNA of the CDR3: TGCGCCAGCAGTCAACCCCCTTGGGACTATGGCTACACCTTC. It specifies CASSQPPWDYGYTF. The rearrangement joins TRBV23-1 to TRBJ1-2; D is unresolved. TRBV23-1 is an ORF for which the function is uncertain. The CDR3 covers 14 residues. V was clipped by 2 bases and J by 3 bases, with 10 bases between them.

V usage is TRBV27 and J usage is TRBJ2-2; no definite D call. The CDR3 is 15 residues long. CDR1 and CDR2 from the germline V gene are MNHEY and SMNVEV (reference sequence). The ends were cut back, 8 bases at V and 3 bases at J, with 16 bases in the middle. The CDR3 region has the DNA TGTGCCAGCTCCAGGATGGGGATGGACACCGGGGAGCTGTTTTTT. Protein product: CASSRMGMDTGELFF.

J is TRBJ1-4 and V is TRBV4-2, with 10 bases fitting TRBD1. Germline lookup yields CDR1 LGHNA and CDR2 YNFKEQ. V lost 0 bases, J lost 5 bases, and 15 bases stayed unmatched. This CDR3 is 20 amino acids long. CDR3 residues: CASSQEIRDRGPSRNEKLFF. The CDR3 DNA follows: TGTGCCAGCAGCCAAGAAATTCGGGACAGGGGACCCAGCAGAAATGAAAAACTGTTTTTT.

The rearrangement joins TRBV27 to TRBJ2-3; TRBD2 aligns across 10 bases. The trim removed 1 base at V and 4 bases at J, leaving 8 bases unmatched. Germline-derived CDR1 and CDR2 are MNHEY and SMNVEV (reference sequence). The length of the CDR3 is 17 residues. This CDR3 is CASSLWVAGGLADTQYF. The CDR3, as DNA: TGTGCCAGCAGTTTATGGGTAGCGGGAGGATTAGCAGATACGCAGTATTTT.